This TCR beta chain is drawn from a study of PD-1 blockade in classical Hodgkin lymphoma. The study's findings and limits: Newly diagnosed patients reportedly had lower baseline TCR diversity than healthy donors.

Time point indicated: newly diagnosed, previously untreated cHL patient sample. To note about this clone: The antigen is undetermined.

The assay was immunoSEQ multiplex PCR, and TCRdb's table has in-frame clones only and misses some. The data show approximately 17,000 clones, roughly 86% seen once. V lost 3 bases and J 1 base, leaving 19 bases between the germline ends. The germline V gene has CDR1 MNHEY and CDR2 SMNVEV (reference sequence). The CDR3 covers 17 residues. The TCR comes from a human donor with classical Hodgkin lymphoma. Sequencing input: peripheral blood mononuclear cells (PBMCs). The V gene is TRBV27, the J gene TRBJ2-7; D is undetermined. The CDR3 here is CASSFGLVGQLSYEQYF. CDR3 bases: TGTGCCAGCAGTTTTGGTTTGGTCGGGCAGCTGTCCTACGAGCAGTACTTC.